Below, 27 T cell receptor beta chains from the same sample are listed, as sequenced in a study of beta chain features in type 1 diabetes. Every isolated RNA sample was fully reverse transcribed, so sequencing captured expressed TCRB transcripts. The assay was immunoSEQ multiplex PCR, and TCRdb's table has in-frame clones only and misses some. Among roughly 250,000 clones listed, roughly 70% were seen once. Sequenced: naive CD4+ T cells from blood. These receptors were obtained from a man aged 25-40 years in good health.

The chain couples TRBV10-3 to TRBJ2-5; no firm D call. Germline CDR1 ENHRY, CDR2 SYGVKD. This CDR3 contains 13 residues. V dropped 3 bases and J dropped 5 bases, with 10 bases sitting between them. CDR3 residues: CAISDSKSETQYF. Written as DNA, the CDR3 is TGTGCCATCAGTGATTCGAAGTCTGAGACCCAGTACTTC.

The chain uses TRBV2 and TRBJ2-3; D is unresolved. The CDR3 has 12 residues. Deletions cut 3 bases from V and 7 bases from J, with 8 bases between. In germline, CDR1 is SNHLY, CDR2 FYNNEI. The DNA for the CDR3 is TGTGCCAGCAGTGAGTGGGCAAATACGCAGTATTTT. Encoded protein: CASSEWANTQYF.

This clone was seen once. The chain carries TRBV30 and TRBJ2-7, with 7 bases that match TRBD1. The germline V gene encodes CDR1 GTSNPN and CDR2 SVGIG (reference sequence). V lost 0 bases and J lost 9; bases outside the gene matches: 5. This CDR3 contains 12 residues. This CDR3 is CAWSVRGDRQYF. The CDR3 bases are TGTGCCTGGAGTGTAAGAGGGGACAGGCAGTACTTC. Complete variable domain (other parts from reference TRBV30 and TRBJ2-7): SQTIHQWPATLVQPVGSPLSLECTVEGTSNPNLYWYRQAAGRGLQLLFYSVGIGQISSEVPQNLSASRPQDRQFILSSKKLLLSDSGFYLCAWSVRGDRQYFGPGTRLTVT.

The V gene is TRBV7-2, the J gene TRBJ2-5; 7 bases are a match to TRBD1. V lost 1 base and J lost 4; bases outside the gene matches: 6. Germline loops: CDR1 SGHTA, CDR2 FQGNSA. This CDR3 has 15 residues. The CDR3 coding sequence is TGTGCCAGCAGCTTAGAGGGGGCGGCCCGAGAGACCCAGTACTTC. This sequence encodes CASSLEGAARETQYF.

The J gene is TRBJ2-1, the V gene TRBV9, with a weak D call TRBD2 (5 bases). The CDR3 contains 14 residues. The V gene lost 0 bases and the J gene lost 1 base, with 5 bases spanning the gap. The V gene's germline CDR1 is SGDLS and CDR2 YYNGEE. CDR3 amino acids: CASSVGTSYNEQFF. Here the CDR3 DNA reads TGTGCCAGCAGCGTAGGGACTTCCTACAATGAGCAGTTCTTC.

The chain uses TRBV6-1 and TRBJ2-7; tentative D call: TRBD2 (5 bases). The CDR3 is made up of 14 amino acids. Germline lookup yields CDR1 MNHNS and CDR2 SASEGT. With 8 bases removed from V and 4 bases from J, the gap between germline ends came to 18 bases. The CDR3 bases are TGTGCCAGCGGCCGGGATTCCACCTTTTACGAGCAGTACTTC. It encodes CASGRDSTFYEQYF.

The chain employs TRBV30 and TRBJ2-3; TRBD2 might be the D (6 bases). CDR1 GTSNPN and CDR2 SVGIG come from the germline V gene (reference sequence). V lost 4 bases and J lost 6, with 17 bases in between. The CDR3 totals 14 residues. CDR3 region: CAWKKAGLRDTQYF. The CDR3 DNA follows: TGTGCCTGGAAAAAGGCGGGACTGAGGGATACGCAGTATTTT.

This rearrangement joins TRBV5-1 to TRBJ2-4; D could derive from TRBD1 or TRBD2 (5 bases each). Germline assignment: CDR1 SGHRS and CDR2 YFSETQ. Trimming pared 4 bases from V and 2 bases from J, leaving 7 bases between. This CDR3 comprises 13 residues. The CDR3 reads CASSGGTKNIQYF. The DNA for the CDR3 is TGCGCCAGCAGCGGGGGAACCAAAAACATTCAGTACTTC.

The genes are TRBV6-1 and TRBJ2-3, with D tentatively TRBD1 (6 bases). The CDR3 contains 15 residues. The V end was cut by 5 bases, the J end by 0 bases, with 12 bases between. Per germline, CDR1 MNHNS and CDR2 SASEGT. The CDR3 nucleotides are TGTGCCAGCAGTATTGACAGGCCCAGCACAGATACGCAGTATTTT. It codes for CASSIDRPSTDTQYF.

V gene TRBV30 combines with J gene TRBJ2-5; D is perhaps TRBD1 or TRBD2 (5 bases each). The germline V gene has CDR1 GTSNPN and CDR2 SVGIG (reference sequence). This CDR3 has 15 amino acids. V dropped 5 bases and J dropped 3 bases, with 19 bases sitting between them. For the CDR3, the DNA is TGTGCCTGGCTCCGCCCGGGCCTGGGGGAAGAGACCCAGTACTTC. Translation gives CAWLRPGLGEETQYF.

The chain recombines TRBV29-1 with TRBJ2-2; D may be TRBD1 (6 bases). CDR3 length: 14 residues. Trimming pared 2 bases from V and 2 bases from J, leaving 9 bases between. In germline, CDR1 is SQVTM, CDR2 ANQGSEA. CDR3 sequence: CSVERGHNTGELFF. Written as DNA, the CDR3 is TGCAGCGTTGAACGGGGACACAACACCGGGGAGCTGTTTTTT.

V is TRBV4-3 and J is TRBJ2-3, with 8 bases identical to TRBD2. In germline, CDR1 is LGHNA, CDR2 YSLEER. The junction had 3 bases not matched to a gene; V was cut back by 1 base and J by 0 bases. This CDR3 contains 16 residues. CDR3 DNA: TGCGCCAGCAGCCAAGTTGGCGGGAGGAGCACAGATACGCAGTATTTT. Amino acid sequence: CASSQVGGRSTDTQYF.

CDR3 protein: CASSYLAEQFF. In DNA form, the CDR3 reads TGTGCCAGCAGTTACTTGGCCGAGCAGTTCTTC. This chain joins TRBV6-6 and TRBJ2-1; D is uncertain. V was pared by 1 base and J by 10 bases, with 5 bases between. The CDR3 is 11 residues long. Germline V gene data show CDR1 as MNHNY and CDR2 as SVGAGI (reference sequence).

The chain carries TRBV5-1 and TRBJ2-1; 10 bases line up with TRBD1. This CDR3 contains 15 residues. Losses at the gene ends were 4 bases for V and 5 bases for J; bases not matched to a gene: 6. Germline values: CDR1 SGHRS, CDR2 YFSETQ. CDR3 loop: CASSDGTGANNEQFF. Here the CDR3 DNA reads TGCGCCAGCAGCGACGGGACAGGGGCAAACAATGAGCAGTTCTTC.

This clone was detected once. The genes are TRBV25-1 and TRBJ2-5, with D tentatively TRBD1 or TRBD2 (5 bases each). The CDR3 has 14 amino acids. Germline CDR1 and CDR2: MGHDK and SYGVNS. V was cut by 7 bases and J by 5 bases, with 17 bases left in between. The CDR3 nucleotides are TGTGCCAGCATGAGCAGGGAGTTCCACGAGACCCAGTACTTC. Its protein is CASMSREFHETQYF.

The V gene is TRBV19, the J gene TRBJ2-7; perhaps TRBD1 as D (5 bases). The CDR3 has 14 residues. Per germline, CDR1 LNHDA and CDR2 SQIVND (reference sequence). V dropped 1 base and J dropped 5 bases, with 12 bases sitting between them. As DNA, the CDR3 is TGTGCCAGTAGTATAGTCGGCAGGGTCCACGAGCAGTACTTC. This translates into CASSIVGRVHEQYF.

The rearrangement uses TRBV14 and TRBJ1-4; D gene unclear. Trimming removed 1 base from V and 0 bases from J, with 9 bases in between. Germline assignment: CDR1 SGHDN and CDR2 FVKESK. The CDR3 length is 16 residues. CDR3 nucleotide sequence: TGTGCCAGCAGCCAAGGACGGCAGGCAACTAATGAAAAACTGTTTTTT. Amino acids: CASSQGRQATNEKLFF.

The chain joins TRBV7-9 to TRBJ2-1; D is undetermined. Germline V gene data show CDR1 as SEHNR and CDR2 as FQNEAQ (reference sequence). Between the trimmed V and J ends, which lost 4 bases and 4 bases, there was a span of 5 bases. This CDR3 has 12 amino acids. This CDR3 is CASSYEYNEQFF. Written as DNA, the CDR3 is TGTGCCAGCAGCTACGAGTACAATGAGCAGTTCTTC.

V is TRBV15 and J is TRBJ2-7; D might be TRBD1 (6 bases). Germline V CDR1 and CDR2: LNHNV, YYDKDF (reference sequence). The ends were cut back, 5 bases at V and 6 bases at J, with 14 bases in the middle. The CDR3 totals 13 residues. In DNA form, the CDR3 reads TGTGCCACCAGCCCTGTCAGGGGCGGCGAGCAGTACTTC. The encoded protein is CATSPVRGGEQYF.

The V and J genes are TRBV30 and TRBJ1-1; D is ambiguous. Germline CDR1 is GTSNPN and CDR2 is SVGIG (reference sequence). The CDR3 is 14 residues long. V dropped 0 bases and J dropped 3 bases, with 11 bases sitting between them. CDR3 protein: CAWSVRQADTEAFF. Here the CDR3 DNA reads TGTGCCTGGAGTGTACGTCAGGCGGACACTGAAGCTTTCTTT. Looking up the rest from reference TRBV30 and TRBJ1-1 gives the full variable domain: SQTIHQWPATLVQPVGSPLSLECTVEGTSNPNLYWYRQAAGRGLQLLFYSVGIGQISSEVPQNLSASRPQDRQFILSSKKLLLSDSGFYLCAWSVRQADTEAFFGQGTRLTVV.

The chain recombines TRBV2 with TRBJ2-1; D is possibly TRBD2 (6 bases). Germline lookup yields CDR1 SNHLY and CDR2 FYNNEI. There are 14 residues in the CDR3. Trimming removed 1 base at V and 9 bases at J, with 13 bases between. In DNA form, the CDR3 reads TGTGCCAGCAGTGAAGTACTAGCTGACGGTGAGCAGTTCTTC. Its translation: CASSEVLADGEQFF.

V is TRBV30 and J is TRBJ2-1; D assignment may be TRBD1 or TRBD2 (6 bases each). Trimming left V 2 bases short and J 10 bases short, with 15 bases between. CDR3 size: 13 residues. From germline, CDR1 is GTSNPN and CDR2 SVGIG (reference sequence). The CDR3 region is CAWSPRGRWEQFF. CDR3 bases: TGTGCCTGGAGTCCACGGGGGCGGTGGGAGCAGTTCTTC.

Comments on this clone: Other DNA sequences in this specimen translate into the identical CDR3. V usage is TRBV30 and J usage is TRBJ1-3; D unclear. Germline V CDR1 and CDR2: GTSNPN, SVGIG (reference sequence). The CDR3 is made up of 11 amino acids. V lost 0 bases, J lost 7 bases, and 4 bases lay in between. CDR3 sequence: CAWSVENTIYF. The CDR3 region has the DNA TGTGCCTGGAGTGTGGAGAACACCATATATTTT.

The chain carries TRBV6-1 and TRBJ2-5; D is undetermined. V was cut by 6 bases and J by 4 bases, with 6 bases left in between. From germline, CDR1 is MNHNS and CDR2 SASEGT. The CDR3 runs 11 residues. CDR3 loop: CASSTRETQYF. As DNA, the CDR3 is TGTGCCAGCAGCACAAGAGAGACCCAGTACTTC.

Here the CDR3 reads CASSFDSQETQYF. The CDR3 DNA reads TGTGCCAGCAGCTTCGATTCGCAAGAGACCCAGTACTTC. The chain couples TRBV9 to TRBJ2-5; D gene ambiguous. The germline V and J ends were trimmed by 4 bases and 2 bases, with 9 bases remaining between them. This CDR3 comprises 13 residues. The germline V gene has CDR1 SGDLS and CDR2 YYNGEE.

The chain is built from TRBV30 and TRBJ2-3; no firm D call. Deletions cut 2 bases from V and 7 bases from J, with 7 bases between. The CDR3 runs 11 residues. The germline CDR1 and CDR2 sequences are GTSNPN and SVGIG (reference sequence). In nucleotides, the CDR3 is TGTGCCTGGAGTCCCGCCAATACGCAGTATTTT. Translating gives CAWSPANTQYF.

The V and J genes are TRBV5-1 and TRBJ1-2; 9 bases align to TRBD1. Germline values: CDR1 SGHRS, CDR2 YFSETQ. Trimming removed 3 bases from V and 7 bases from J; junction bases left unmatched: 4. CDR3 size: 13 residues. This CDR3 reads CASSWGQGGGYTF. The CDR3 nucleotides read TGCGCCAGCAGCTGGGGACAGGGCGGTGGCTACACCTTC.